This T cell receptor beta chain was recorded in a study of vaccination and CD4 T cells after COVID-19. About the research overall: The authors used overlapping spike peptides from SARS-CoV-2, HCoV-NL63, HCoV-OC43 and HCoV-229E to stimulate cells.

Researchers used the Oncomine TCR Beta short-read assay to sequence DNA from cultured CD4+ T cells. TCRdb fed the PCR reads into MiXCR, producing one record per CDR3 protein. The table lists fewer than 25,000 distinct CDR3 sequences, about 51% of them singletons. Germline V gives CDR1 SGHRS, CDR2 YFSETQ. With 5 bases removed from V and 6 bases from J, the gap between germline ends came to 17 bases. The CDR3 covers 14 residues. Treatment meaning: approximately 9-day PBMC culture with coronavirus spike peptide pools or control peptides (ViraFEST assay). In regard to this clonotype: Its antigen is unknown.

The study's findings and limits: Data came from relatively few convalescent patients and lacked early post-infection timepoints.

This chain joins TRBV5-1 and TRBJ2-5; possible D gene TRBD1, 6 bases. Material for sequencing was CD4+ T cells from blood, cultured in vitro. The sequence was obtained from a human donor who had recovered from COVID-19. CDR3 bases: TGCGCCAGCAGGGGGGCGAAGCCCATACAGACCCAGTACTTC. Its translation: CASRGAKPIQTQYF.